This T cell receptor beta chain was recovered during a study of cytomegalovirus exposure and HLA in healthy donors (dated by TCRdb to the late 2010s). Regarding the research as a whole: In an earlier analysis of some 550 of the donors, around 290 Gb of sequence data and 100 million or so unique TCR beta sequences from roughly 190 million T cells were reported. The genetic ancestry cluster associated with self-reported Caucasian donors included 81% of the 398 genotyped donors. An early release that covered fewer than 750 HLA-typed donors contained approximately 300 gigabases of sequencing data and roughly 84 million unique TCR sequences. A handful of DR-DQ haplotypes were handled as single units for association and clustering because linkage in the cohort was strong. All discovery cohort repertoires had been generated using a single sequencing platform. Besides the first cohort of approximately 710 subjects, a separate validation cohort made up of 120 different subjects was used. High-throughput TCR immunosequencing, statistical association of individual TCRs with disease status, and machine learning were combined to predict cytomegalovirus infection status. To decide whether each TCR beta V gene segment behaved as functional or pseudogenic, an earlier analysis of some 580 of the donors relied on high-throughput TCR beta sequencing. In a later genetic analysis, genome-wide SNP genotypes for 398 of the 666 donors were used, and that subset was treated as a discovery cohort. A later analysis re-analyzed previously published TCR beta repertoires from roughly 690 donors and added high-resolution HLA genotyping to study TCR occurrence patterns. Across 398 genotyped donors of the cohort, an average of approximately 240,000 unique TCR beta nucleotide sequences per donor were sequenced, and 15% to 20% of those sequences were non-productive. The study was designed to test whether signatures of past pathogen exposure could be identified by cataloging public T cell receptors. Using immunosequencing, the study profiled T cell repertoires from 666 subjects and related those repertoires to cytomegalovirus serostatus. The number of typed donors differed by locus: about 629-630 for A, B, C, DRB1 and DQB1; 500 to 550 for DQA1; 606 for DPA1; and around 490 for DPB1. Donor age, sex, ethnicity and CMV serostatus were collected together with the repertoire data. HLA typing included class I and class II loci at four-digit resolution. Rather than using new phenotypic data, the later analysis identified candidate immune exposures from TCR beta sequences and from how often those sequences occurred across donors. The investigation overall reported the following: The study gave a list of around 170 TCR beta chains associated with cytomegalovirus. The cohort was sequenced for TCR beta chains only, and without alpha or paired-chain data the features that could be detected were limited. In an earlier analysis of more than 500 of the donors, most TCR beta V segments appeared in productive rearrangements about 87% or about 30% of the time, broadly matching IMGT annotations. A later analysis reported that several top co-occurrence clusters appeared linked to parvovirus B19, influenza, CMV and Epstein-Barr virus. An association between a missense DCLRE1C variant and V-gene and J-gene trimming of TCR beta chains was found in a later genetic analysis and replicated in an independent cohort. According to a later genetic analysis, donors in an Asian-associated ancestry cluster had fewer N-insertions in productive TCRs than the approximately 630-donor mean. A later analysis associated around 16,000 TCR beta sequences with specific HLA alleles at a false discovery rate of 0.05. HLA typing was unavailable for some donors at each locus, so association tests used only the typed subset. A group of highly shared sequence variants was considered likely to be a technical artifact of the sequencing pipeline. Because counts were too low, under 20 rarely observed V segments, including chromosome 9 orphons, were left out of the earlier analysis of a few hundred of the donors. A further reported finding was that TCR beta sequences accurately predicted the HLA-A and HLA-B alleles for most subjects in the first cohort. In vitro tests confirmed that a few of the cytomegalovirus-associated TCR beta chains recognize cytomegalovirus antigens. Assigning TCR associations to individual alleles was difficult when HLA alleles, especially DR and DQ, strongly co-occurred. While some public TCRs were present in many individuals, most TCR sequences turned up only very rarely across donors. It was suggested by the authors that the approach could potentially be generalized to other disease states and immunological phenotypes. Correlated functional status among segregating V segments might reflect linkage disequilibrium, but an unknown experimental factor could not be ruled out. In a later analysis, HLA-associated TCR beta chains were found to be more clonally expanded and to have lower generation probabilities than equally common non-associated chains. The only immune exposure information available for the cohort was CMV serostatus. In a later analysis, TCR association rates were found to vary across HLA loci, with the most associated TCRs seen for DRB1 alleles and the fewest for HLA-C alleles. Cytomegalovirus status was reported to be diagnosed by the classifier with high specificity and sensitivity in both the original and validation cohorts. Presence/absence analyses assumed roughly uniform sequencing depth across donors, an assumption that may not hold. According to a later analysis, most CMV-associated TCR beta chains appeared to be HLA-restricted, and the HLA associations seemed to be driven largely by CMV exposure. Because the 87-base-pair reads could not distinguish some IMGT-functional V segments, including TRBV6-2 and TRBV6-3, those segments were excluded.

Preparation of the library involved the immunoSEQ multiplex PCR assay. For the multiplex PCR, a mixture combining 60 forward primers for TCR Vbeta segments and 13 reverse primers for TCR Jbeta segments was used. The CDR3 region of rearranged TCR beta genes was amplified from genomic DNA with a multiplex PCR assay. Amplified TCR beta libraries were sequenced as 87-base-pair reads on the Illumina HiSeq System. Per the authors' processing: In a later analysis, some 80 million unique TCR beta chains were counted across the approximately 640 repertoires, and around 11 million of these chains were shared by at least two donors. To remove PCR and sequencing errors, raw reads were error-corrected and collapsed into unique sequences using a nearest-neighbor algorithm that merged closely related sequences. Alignment of CDR3 sequences to IMGT reference sequences was used to assign V, D and J gene segments. Each retained sequence needed at least a six-nucleotide match to both a V gene segment and a J gene segment. A rearrangement counted as productive if the CDR3 had no stop codons and remained in frame with V and J, and every other rearrangement counted as non-productive. CDR3 was defined according to IMGT convention as the region running from the second conserved V-encoded cysteine to the conserved J-encoded phenylalanine. Sequences without an unambiguous match to a single V gene segment were excluded from the earlier analysis of several hundred of the donors. In an earlier analysis of a few hundred of the donors, V segments were called functional above 56.7% productive rearrangements and were called segregating when the between-donor standard deviation exceeded 5%. A statistical classification framework was developed to diagnose cytomegalovirus status using the catalog of TCR beta chain sequences. A later analysis assigned V and J genes by comparing TCR nucleotide sequences with IMGT/GENE-DB human TR gene sequences. In a later analysis, CDR3 sequences and most-parsimonious VDJ recombination scenarios were assigned using the TCRdist pipeline. In a later analysis, each TCR beta chain was defined by its CDR3 amino acid sequence together with its V-gene family, and reads lacking a unique V-gene family were excluded. A later analysis removed 550 to 650 highly shared, low-generation-probability nucleotide sequences to deal with suspected cross-contamination and a sequencing artifact. In a later analysis, a clonal expansion index was calculated for each public chain from normalized within-repertoire ranks of inferred template counts. In a later analysis, generation probabilities were computed using a VDJ recombination model fitted to out-of-frame rearrangements, and the results were checked against IGoR. In a later analysis, TCR-TCR, TCR-HLA and TCR-CMV co-occurrence was scored with hypergeometric tests, and a repertoire-size bias correction was applied to TCR pairs. False discovery rates were estimated in a later analysis by permuting HLA or CMV assignments 20 times. A later analysis grouped co-occurring TCRs with DBSCAN, adding TCRdist sequence similarity when clustering within HLA-allele-positive subsets. For co-occurrence clustering, repertoires with fewer than 30,000 or more than 120,000 public chains were excluded, along with four to six repertoires with anomalous nucleotide sharing. Drawn from immuneACCESS, this table holds only the in-frame rearrangements with V and J called that TCRdb kept. Clones are partly lost; checked studies trace under half to an unresolved V gene and leave the rest unexplained. D and trimming were read from the DNA, whereas the V and J calls and clone size are those reported in that table. The sample records 150,000 to 200,000 clones, more than 75% of which are singletons. More than 1.5% of the sample comes from the top ten.

About this clone itself: Its antigen specificity is not known. No much larger clone exists at a distance of one base, and base qualities are not known.

In total, roughly 670 healthy bone marrow donors made up the cohort. At the time of sampling, every cohort member was nominally healthy, though immune exposures that went unrecorded were likely present. The donor was CMV seronegative and was included in the group of approximately 350 seronegative cohort members. Every donor gave a peripheral blood sample, and the peripheral blood mononuclear cells from that sample were used for TCR beta sequencing. The Qiagen DNeasy Blood Extraction Kit was used to extract genomic DNA from the blood cell samples. Taken from cysteine to phenylalanine, the CDR3 has 16 residues. The retained sequence is limited to the CDR3, 48 bases, with the frame set at the first base. In the germline V gene, CDR1 corresponds to SGHRS and CDR2 to YFSETQ. V drops 0 bases and J drops 4 bases, leaving 16 bases in between.

This TCR came from a woman in her fifties or sixties in good health and CMV-seronegative. The chain is assembled from TRBV5-1 and TRBJ1-1; matching of 6 bases hints at TRBD1 as the D gene. What was sequenced was PBMCs. CDR3 sequence: CASSLGAGGLGTEAFF. The DNA sequence is as follows: TGCGCCAGCAGCTTGGGGGCGGGGGGCCTAGGCACTGAAGCTTTCTTT.